Included here is one T cell receptor (beta chain) sequence, with context. Its antigen is unknown. The V end was cut by 0 bases, the J end by 0 bases, with 28 bases between. This CDR3 comprises 23 residues. Looked up from germline, CDR1 is KGHDR and CDR2 is SFDVKD. TCRdb re-called the reads with MiXCR, one entry per CDR3 protein. The sample includes fewer than 1,000,000 distinct CDR3 sequences, 30% to 40% of them seen just once. The data originate from a study of T cell repertoires in cytomegalovirus infection. Study-wide background: Recently identified HLA-C-restricted CMV epitopes and well-studied HLA-B-restricted CMV epitopes were used by the study.

The TCR was taken from a human donor in good health (CMV status not recorded). Some clones in this sample may be carry-over from other donors' samples. The chain links TRBV24-1 to TRBJ2-2; TRBD1 or TRBD2 may be the D gene (6 bases each). The input for sequencing was cultured CD8+ T cells from PBMCs, taken from culture after CMV antigen stimulation. DNA for the CDR3: TGTGCCACCAGTGATTTGGCGGGACCGACGGGGACACAAGGACTCGCGAACACCGGGGAGCTGTTTTTT. It yields the protein CATSDLAGPTGTQGLANTGELFF.